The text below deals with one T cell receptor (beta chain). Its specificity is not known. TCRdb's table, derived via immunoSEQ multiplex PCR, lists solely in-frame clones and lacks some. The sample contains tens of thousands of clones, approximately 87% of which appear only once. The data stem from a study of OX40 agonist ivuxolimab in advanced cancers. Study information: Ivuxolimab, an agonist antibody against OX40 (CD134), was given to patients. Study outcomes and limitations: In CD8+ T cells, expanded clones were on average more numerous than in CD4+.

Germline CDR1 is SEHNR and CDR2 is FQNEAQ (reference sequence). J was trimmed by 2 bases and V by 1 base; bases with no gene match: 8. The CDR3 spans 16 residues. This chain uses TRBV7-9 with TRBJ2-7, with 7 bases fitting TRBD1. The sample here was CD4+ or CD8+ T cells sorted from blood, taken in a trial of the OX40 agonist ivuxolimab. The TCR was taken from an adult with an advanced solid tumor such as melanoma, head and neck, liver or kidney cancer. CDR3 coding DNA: TGTGCCAGCAGCTTAGATAGTGGGACAGAGGCCTACGAGCAGTACTTC. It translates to CASSLDSGTEAYEQYF. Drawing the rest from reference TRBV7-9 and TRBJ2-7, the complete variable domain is DTGVSQNPRHKITKRGQNVTFRCDPISEHNRLYWYRQTLGQGPEFLTYFQNEAQLEKSRLLSDRFSAERPKGSFSTLEIQRTEQGDSAMYLCASSLDSGTEAYEQYFGPGTRLTVT.